What follows are 14 T cell receptor beta chains derived from one specimen sequenced in a study of regulatory T cells in long-lasting Graves disease. Time point indicated: newly diagnosed GD, antithyroid drugs for less than 3 months. After RNA was extracted from PBMCs, the TCR library was made from it. Arm-PCR of CDR3 regions and iRepertoire HTBI primers were used to build TCR beta libraries. TCRdb reanalysed the multiplex PCR reads using MiXCR and keeps one entry per CDR3 protein. The table lists more than 300,000 distinct CDR3 sequences, 12% of them singletons. Separately, the same data were catalogued under a study of T cells in Graves' hyperthyroidism and ophthalmopathy.

Sequencing used peripheral blood mononuclear cells (PBMCs), obtained at new diagnosis, from a patient treated with antithyroid drugs. Receptors originate from a woman under 30 with Graves disease.

In this sample, this clonotype turned up many times. This chain joins TRBV20-1 and TRBJ1-2; 11 bases map to TRBD1. V gave up 3 bases and J gave up 3 bases; unmatched junction bases: 6. Germline V lookup: CDR1 DFQATT, CDR2 SNEGSKA (reference sequence). This CDR3 is 15 amino acids long. The CDR3 DNA follows: TGCAGTGCTAGGCCCGGGACAGGGGGAGACTATGGCTACACCTTC. Its protein product is CSARPGTGGDYGYTF.

The chain is built from TRBV12-3 or TRBV12-4 and TRBJ2-5; possible D gene TRBD1, 6 bases. Trimming took off 6 bases at V and 7 bases at J, with 15 bases between the two ends. This CDR3 contains 13 residues. CDR3 in DNA: TGTGCCAGCAGCAGGCCAAGCAGGGGGACCCAGTACTTC. Protein product: CASSRPSRGTQYF.

At least ten counts were recorded for this clonotype. The rearrangement links TRBV6-2 or TRBV6-3 to TRBJ2-1; D is unresolved. The V end lost 0 bases, the J end lost 7 bases, and 22 bases lay between the germline ends. Germline assignment: CDR1 MNHEY and CDR2 SVGEGT. The length of the CDR3 is 18 residues. Here the CDR3 reads CASSYSPFMSTQENEQFF. DNA of the CDR3: TGTGCCAGCAGTTACTCGCCCTTTATGTCAACCCAGGAAAATGAGCAGTTCTTC.

In its sample, this clonotype was seen many times. This chain uses TRBV3-1 with TRBJ2-1; a weak D match, TRBD2 (6 bases). The CDR3 is 13 amino acids. Trimming removed 3 bases from V and 5 bases from J, with 8 bases in between. Germline CDR1 reads LGHDT; CDR2 reads YNNKEL (reference sequence). The CDR3 nucleotides read TGTGCCAGCAGCCACGGCGGGAACAATGAGCAGTTCTTC. Translated, it gives CASSHGGNNEQFF.

This clonotype was seen ten or more times. The chain is built from TRBV6-1 and TRBJ2-7; perhaps TRBD2 as D (5 bases). The V gene lost 7 bases and the J gene lost 3 bases, with 19 bases spanning the gap. The CDR3 runs to 15 residues. Germline lookup yields CDR1 MNHNS and CDR2 SASEGT. The CDR3: CASTLFRGAFYEQYF. CDR3 nucleotide sequence: TGTGCCAGCACTCTCTTCCGGGGAGCTTTCTACGAGCAGTACTTC.

This clonotype was detected many times. The CDR3 protein is CASSHTRDSYEQYV. CDR3 bases: TGTGCCAGCAGCCATACCAGGGACTCCTACGAGCAGTACGTC. The chain recombines TRBV12-3 or TRBV12-4 with TRBJ2-7; weak D call: TRBD1 (5 bases). The length of the CDR3 is 14 residues. Trimming left V 6 bases short and J 0 bases short, with 12 bases between.

This clonotype came up many times. The rearrangement uses TRBV24-1 and TRBJ2-1, with TRBD1 matching over 8 bases. This CDR3 is 15 amino acids long. The ends lost 5 bases at V and 6 bases at J; junction bases unmatched: 8. The germline gives CDR1 KGHDR, CDR2 SFDVKD. The CDR3 sequence is CATSGPRQGSNEQFF. The CDR3, as DNA: TGTGCCACCAGTGGTCCGAGACAGGGGAGCAATGAGCAGTTCTTC.

In this sample, this clonotype turned up once. A single base separates this from a much larger clone, so it may be a read error. V gene TRBV6-5 combines with J gene TRBJ2-1, with D maybe TRBD1 (8 bases). Germline assignment: CDR1 MNHEY and CDR2 SVGAGI. This CDR3 region has 16 residues. As DNA, the CDR3 is TGTGCCAGCAGTTACTCCACAGGGGGGGCCTACAATGAGCAGCTCTTC. Amino acids: CASSYSTGGAYNEQLF.

This clonotype was recorded many times. The chain employs TRBV30 and TRBJ1-2; TRBD1 aligns across 9 bases. The germline V gene has CDR1 GTSNPN and CDR2 SVGIG (reference sequence). V dropped 8 bases and J dropped 1; count of bases not matched to a gene: 5. The CDR3 loop spans 13 amino acids. The CDR3 bases are TGTGCCGGACAGGGGTCGAATAACTATGGCTACACCTTC. Translation gives CAGQGSNNYGYTF.

This sequence joins TRBV4-1 and TRBJ2-1, with D perhaps TRBD2 (6 bases). Trimming cost V 0 bases and J 0 bases, with 18 bases left between them. The CDR3 consists of 19 residues. Germline CDR1 MGHRA, CDR2 YSYEKL. CDR3 protein: CASSQDIGGAGGSYNEQFF. The CDR3 DNA reads TGCGCCAGCAGCCAAGATATTGGAGGGGCTGGGGGCTCCTACAATGAGCAGTTCTTC.

This clonotype was found many times. The chain links TRBV10-3 to TRBJ2-3, with D uncertain. The CDR3 spans 14 residues. Deletions cut 2 bases from V and 4 bases from J, with 10 bases between. Per germline, CDR1 ENHRY and CDR2 SYGVKD. The CDR3 DNA is TGTGCCATCAGTGAGGGGCTTCCCGCAGATACGCAGTATTTT. Its protein is CAISEGLPADTQYF.

In its sample, this clonotype was seen many times. The chain recombines TRBV6-2 or TRBV6-3 with TRBJ2-1; 8 bases are a match to TRBD1. Germline lookup yields CDR1 MNHEY and CDR2 SVGEGT. V lost 0 bases and J lost 4; bases outside the gene matches: 5. The CDR3 is 16 residues long. CDR3 in DNA: TGTGCCAGCAGTTACTCGGGACAGGTTAATTACAATGAGCAGTTCTTC. Translation gives CASSYSGQVNYNEQFF.

The chain couples TRBV6-5 to TRBJ2-1; TRBD2 matches 11 bases. CDR1 MNHEY and CDR2 SVGAGI come from the germline V gene. CDR3 length equals 15 residues. J lost 7 bases, V lost 1 base, and 3 bases had no gene match. This chain's CDR3 is CASSYFTSGSNEQFF. CDR3 in DNA: TGTGCCAGCAGTTACTTCACTAGCGGGAGTAATGAGCAGTTCTTC.

V is TRBV11-2 and J is TRBJ2-7, with D perhaps being TRBD1 or TRBD2 (5 bases each). The CDR3 totals 15 residues. CDR1 and CDR2 (germline): SGHAT, FQNNGV. V lost 5 bases to trimming and J lost 3 bases, with 17 bases between them. CDR3 coding DNA: TGTGCCAGCAGCCTAGGGGACGTCCGTTTCTACGAGCAGTACTTC. Its translation: CASSLGDVRFYEQYF.